This entry features one T cell receptor (beta chain) sequence. This clone occurred a few times. Its target antigen remains unknown. Nothing much larger sits one base from this clone, and base qualities are not available. The data derive from a study of cytomegalovirus exposure and HLA in healthy donors (dated by TCRdb to about 2017). Turning to the overall study: An earlier analysis of 587 of the donors reported 250 to 300 Gb of sequence data and around 120 million unique TCR beta sequences obtained from about 170 million T cells. Besides the first cohort of 500 to 700 subjects, a separate validation cohort made up of some 110 different subjects was used. Using immunosequencing, the study profiled T cell repertoires from about 610 subjects and related those repertoires to cytomegalovirus serostatus. A later genetic analysis took genome-wide SNP genotypes for about 55% of the 666 donors and used that subset as a discovery cohort. Donor age, sex, ethnicity and CMV serostatus were compiled alongside the repertoire data. Of the roughly 400 genotyped donors, approximately 83% fell in the genetic ancestry cluster associated with self-reported Caucasian donors. Every repertoire in the discovery cohort had been generated on one and the same sequencing platform. The study aimed to test whether cataloging public T cell receptors could reveal signatures of past pathogen exposure. In an earlier analysis of 587 of the donors, high-throughput TCR beta sequencing was used to judge whether each TCR beta V gene segment behaved as functional or pseudogenic. Because of strong linkage in the cohort, roughly five DR-DQ haplotypes were treated as single units for association and clustering. Class I and class II HLA loci were covered by the typing at four-digit resolution. On average, around 200,000 unique TCR beta nucleotide sequences were sequenced per donor among about 400 genotyped donors of the cohort, with 15% to 20% of those sequences being non-productive. An early release covering about 600 HLA-typed donors comprised approximately 290 gigabases of sequencing data and around 85 million unique TCR sequences. The study combined high-throughput TCR immunosequencing, statistical association of individual TCRs with disease status, and machine learning to predict cytomegalovirus infection status. A later analysis re-examined previously published TCR beta repertoires from 600 to 700 donors and added high-resolution HLA genotyping to investigate patterns of TCR occurrence. Typing coverage differed by locus: A, B, C, DRB1 and DQB1 were typed in roughly 620-640 donors, DQA1 in around 500, DPA1 in approximately 600, and DPB1 in roughly 450. The later analysis used no new phenotypic data to find candidate immune exposures, relying instead on TCR beta sequences and their occurrence across donors. Points the paper makes about the study in general: The study listed 164 TCR beta chains as associated with cytomegalovirus. The presence/absence analyses assumed that sequencing depth was roughly uniform across donors, and that assumption may not be true. V-gene and J-gene trimming of TCR beta chains was associated with a missense DCLRE1C variant in a later genetic analysis, and the association was replicated in an independent cohort. A few of the identified cytomegalovirus-associated TCR beta chains were confirmed in vitro to be specific for cytomegalovirus antigens. Broadly in line with IMGT annotations, most TCR beta V segments showed up in productive rearrangements about 87% or about 30% of the time in an earlier analysis of under 700 of the donors. Across donors, most TCR sequences were observed very rarely, whereas some public TCRs were present in many individuals. Because HLA typing was unavailable for some donors at each locus, only the typed subset was used in association tests. In a later analysis, several top co-occurrence clusters were reported to appear linked to parvovirus B19, influenza, CMV and Epstein-Barr virus. Compared with equally common non-associated chains, HLA-associated TCR beta chains in a later analysis were more clonally expanded and had lower generation probabilities. At a false discovery rate of 0.05, a later analysis linked 15,000 to 20,000 TCR beta sequences to specific HLA alleles. The 87-base-pair reads could not distinguish some IMGT-functional V segments, including TRBV6-2 and TRBV6-3, so those segments were excluded. Immune exposure information for the cohort was limited to CMV serostatus. Compared with the roughly 700-donor mean, donors in an Asian-associated ancestry cluster had fewer N-insertions in productive TCRs, according to a later genetic analysis. A cluster of highly shared sequence variants was judged likely to be a technical artifact of the sequencing pipeline. The classifier was reported to diagnose cytomegalovirus status with high specificity and sensitivity in both the original and validation cohorts. The authors suggested that the approach could potentially be extended to other disease states and immunological phenotypes. Because counts were too low, 15 or so rarely observed V segments, including chromosome 9 orphons, were excluded from the earlier analysis of roughly 580 of the donors. In this cohort, only TCR beta chains were sequenced, and detectable features were limited by the absence of alpha or paired-chain data. A later analysis found that most CMV-associated TCR beta chains appeared HLA-restricted, with HLA associations seemingly driven largely by CMV exposure. Assigning TCR associations to individual alleles was difficult when HLA alleles, especially DR and DQ, strongly co-occurred. In a later analysis, the rate of TCR association differed among HLA loci, with DRB1 alleles having the most associated TCRs and HLA-C alleles having the fewest. Linkage disequilibrium might explain the correlated functional status among segregating V segments, but an unknown experimental factor could not be excluded. A further reported finding was that TCR beta sequences accurately predicted the HLA-A and HLA-B alleles for most subjects in the first cohort.

The CDR1 and CDR2 encoded by the germline V gene are SGHDT and YYEEEE. The CDR3 numbers 14 residues from cysteine through phenylalanine. The retained sequence is limited to the CDR3, 42 bases, with the frame set at the first base. The V and J ends are trimmed by 2 bases and 2 bases, leaving 11 bases between them. Preparation of the library involved the immunoSEQ multiplex PCR assay. A mixture of 60 forward primers for TCR Vbeta segments and 13 reverse primers for TCR Jbeta segments was used in the multiplex PCR. The CDR3 region of rearranged TCR beta genes was amplified from genomic DNA by a multiplex PCR assay. The Illumina HiSeq System was used to sequence the amplified TCR beta libraries as 87-base-pair reads. Per the source publication's procedure: A later analysis counted tens of millions of unique TCR beta chains across the 690 or so repertoires, and approximately 11 million of these chains were shared by at least two donors. Raw reads were error-corrected and collapsed into unique sequences with a nearest-neighbor algorithm that merged closely related sequences to remove PCR and sequencing errors. V, D and J gene segments were assigned by aligning CDR3 sequences to IMGT reference sequences. Each retained sequence needed at least a six-nucleotide match to both a V gene segment and a J gene segment. A rearrangement counted as productive if the CDR3 had no stop codons and remained in frame with V and J, and every other rearrangement counted as non-productive. CDR3 was defined by IMGT convention, running from the second conserved V-encoded cysteine to the conserved J-encoded phenylalanine. Sequences without an unambiguous match to a single V gene segment were excluded from the earlier analysis of about 600 of the donors. In an earlier analysis of a few hundred of the donors, V segments were called functional above 56.7% productive rearrangements and were called segregating when the between-donor standard deviation exceeded 5%. A statistical classification framework was built to diagnose cytomegalovirus status from the catalog of TCR beta chain sequences. V and J gene assignment, in a later analysis, came from comparing TCR nucleotide sequences with IMGT/GENE-DB human TR gene sequences. Using the TCRdist pipeline, a later analysis assigned CDR3 sequences along with most-parsimonious VDJ recombination scenarios. A later analysis defined each TCR beta chain by its CDR3 amino acid sequence plus V-gene family, and excluded reads lacking a unique V-gene family. A later analysis removed 500 to 600 highly shared, low-generation-probability nucleotide sequences to deal with suspected cross-contamination and a sequencing artifact. For each public chain, a later analysis derived a clonal expansion index from normalized ranks of inferred template counts within each repertoire. In a later analysis, generation probabilities were computed using a VDJ recombination model fitted to out-of-frame rearrangements, and the results were checked against IGoR. In a later analysis, TCR-TCR, TCR-HLA and TCR-CMV co-occurrence was scored with hypergeometric tests, and a repertoire-size bias correction was applied to TCR pairs. In a later analysis, false discovery rates were estimated by permuting HLA or CMV assignments 20 times. In a later analysis, co-occurring TCRs were grouped using DBSCAN, with TCRdist sequence similarity added in when clustering inside HLA-allele-positive subsets. Co-occurrence clustering excluded repertoires with fewer than 30,000 or more than 120,000 public chains, plus five with anomalous nucleotide sharing. Entries here come from immuneACCESS through TCRdb and include only in-frame sequences with V and J called. Some clones fail to appear in such tables; in the studies checked, an unresolved V gene covers under half of the shortfall, and the cause of the remainder is unknown. V and J calls and clone size follow that table, whereas D and trimming were derived from the DNA. The sample has tens of thousands of clones on record, around 80% of them singletons. The ten most abundant clones make up 2.5% to 3% of the sample.

In total, 500 to 700 healthy bone marrow donors made up the cohort. Cohort members were all nominally healthy when sampled, although unrecorded immune exposures were likely present. The donor was CMV seronegative and belonged to the group of 380 or so seronegative cohort members. A peripheral blood sample was collected from each donor, and TCR beta sequencing was performed on peripheral blood mononuclear cells. The Qiagen DNeasy Blood Extraction Kit was used to extract genomic DNA from the blood cell samples. The origin of this receptor is a man aged 50 or older in good health and CMV-seronegative. The chain was built from TRBV5-6 and TRBJ2-7; a tentative D call is TRBD2 (5 bases match). Specimen: PBMCs. The DNA sequence is given as TGTGCCAGCAGCTTATGGAGCGGCCCCTACGAGCAGTACTTC. The translation is CASSLWSGPYEQYF.